The 17 T cell receptor beta chains below all came from one sample that was sequenced in a study of blood T cell repertoires in COVID-19. The data were produced by immunoSEQ multiplex PCR, yet TCRdb's version contains in-frame clones alone and is incomplete. The table lists around 270,000 clones, over 80% of them singletons. The sample taken for sequencing was peripheral blood. These receptors were taken from a woman aged 35 to 49 who had recovered from COVID-19.

The chain employs TRBV7-6 and TRBJ2-1; TRBD2 is a possible D gene (5 bases). The length of the CDR3 is 13 residues. Germline V gene data show CDR1 as SGHVS and CDR2 as FNYEAQ. V lost 6 bases and J lost 7, with 13 bases in between. The CDR3 loop is CASRSNGINEQFF. In nucleotides, the CDR3 is TGTGCCAGCAGATCTAACGGGATAAATGAGCAGTTCTTC. Looking up the rest from reference TRBV7-6 and TRBJ2-1 gives the full variable domain: GAGVSQSPRYKVTKRGQDVALRCDPISGHVSLYWYRQALGQGPEFLTYFNYEAQQDKSGLPNDRFSAERPEGSISTLTIQRTEQRDSAMYRCASRSNGINEQFFGPGTRLTVL.

The chain employs TRBV3-1 (or the pseudogene TRBV3-2) and TRBJ1-4, with 10 positions matching TRBD1. Germline V gene lookup returns CDR1 LGHDT and CDR2 YNNKEL (reference sequence). V gave up 4 bases and J gave up 8 bases; unmatched junction bases: 4. The CDR3 loop spans 14 amino acids. The CDR3 protein is CASSLGTGAEKLFF. DNA of the CDR3: TGTGCCAGCAGCCTCGGGACAGGGGCCGAAAAACTGTTTTTT.

This rearrangement joins TRBV6-5 to TRBJ1-1; a possible D gene is TRBD1 (5 bases). CDR1 MNHEY and CDR2 SVGAGI come from the germline V gene. V was cut by 8 bases and J by 8 bases, with 21 bases left in between. The CDR3 is 14 amino acids. DNA for the CDR3: TGTGCCAGCCTACCAAGGGGAAGTGGGCCCGAAGCTTTCTTT. Amino acid sequence: CASLPRGSGPEAFF.

This chain links TRBV3-1 (or the pseudogene TRBV3-2) with TRBJ2-5; D may be TRBD2 (5 bases). This CDR3 comprises 13 residues. Trimming removed 2 bases from V and 3 bases from J, with 7 bases in between. Germline V gene sequence: CDR1 LGHDT, CDR2 YNNKEL (reference sequence). CDR3 region: CASSQMGEETQYF. As DNA, the CDR3 is TGTGCCAGCAGCCAAATGGGAGAAGAGACCCAGTACTTC.

J is TRBJ1-6 and V is TRBV19; TRBD1 matches 11 bases. V shed 5 bases, J shed 5 bases, and the junction held 5 bases outside the gene matches. Per germline, CDR1 LNHDA and CDR2 SQIVND (reference sequence). The CDR3 contains 16 residues. The CDR3 sequence: CASSSGQGAHNSPLHF. The CDR3 DNA sequence: TGTGCCAGTAGTTCCGGACAGGGGGCCCATAATTCACCCCTCCACTTT.

The chain couples TRBV24-1 to TRBJ2-5; 8 bases map to TRBD1. The CDR3 sequence is 16 residues long. The V and J ends lost 4 bases and 1 base, in that order; junction bases with no gene match: 7. Germline V gene lookup returns CDR1 KGHDR and CDR2 SFDVKD. The CDR3 nucleotides read TGTGCCACCAGTGAGCATGCCGGGACAGGCCAAGAGACCCAGTACTTC. This gives the protein CATSEHAGTGQETQYF.

The chain joins TRBV5-4 to TRBJ2-7; a possible D gene is TRBD2 (6 bases). The length of the CDR3 is 14 residues. V lost 0 bases, J lost 2 bases, and 9 bases lay in between. Germline CDR1 reads SGHNT; CDR2 reads YYREEE (reference sequence). CDR3 sequence (DNA): TGTGCCAGCAGCTTGGCCCCTAGCGCCTACGAGCAGTACTTC. This codes for CASSLAPSAYEQYF.

This clone turned up a few times. The CDR3 region has the DNA TGTGCCAGCTCCAGCGCAACAGGGTCTGTTGAAAAACTGTTTTTT. Amino acids: CASSSATGSVEKLFF. This chain joins TRBV6-5 and TRBJ1-4, with a possible D match to TRBD1 (6 bases). Germline V CDR1 and CDR2: MNHEY, SVGAGI. The CDR3 is made up of 15 amino acids. Deletions cut 8 bases from V and 7 bases from J, with 20 bases between.

The rearrangement uses TRBV28 and TRBJ2-2, with 8 bases fitting TRBD1. J was trimmed by 8 bases and V by 3 bases; bases with no gene match: 11. The CDR3 covers 16 residues. Germline V gene lookup returns CDR1 MDHEN and CDR2 SYDVKM. CDR3 region: CASSFLGQGFRGELFF. CDR3 nucleotide sequence: TGTGCCAGCAGTTTTCTCGGACAGGGTTTTCGAGGGGAGCTGTTTTTT.

The chain has TRBV3-1 (or the pseudogene TRBV3-2) and TRBJ1-1, with D possibly being TRBD1 (5 bases). Germline V lookup: CDR1 LGHDT, CDR2 YNNKEL (reference sequence). Trimming removed 4 bases from V and 1 base from J, with 16 bases in between. This CDR3 is built from 16 residues. The CDR3 DNA is TGTGCCAGCAGCCGACAGCTCGCTTATTCGAACACTGAAGCTTTCTTT. Protein product: CASSRQLAYSNTEAFF.

CDR3 DNA: TGTGCCAGCAGCCCGCCGGGGGCCAAAAACATTCAGTACTTC. Translating gives CASSPPGAKNIQYF. The chain is built from TRBV5-6 and TRBJ2-4, with a tentative D call TRBD2 (5 bases). Germline CDR1 and CDR2: SGHDT and YYEEEE. The CDR3 has 14 residues. The V end was cut by 4 bases, the J end by 1 base, with 9 bases between. Full variable domain (outside the CDR3, taken from reference TRBV5-6 and TRBJ2-4): DAGVTQSPTHLIKTRGQQVTLRCSPKSGHDTVSWYQQALGQGPQFIFQYYEEEERQRGNFPDRFSGHQFPNYSSELNVNALLLGDSALYLCASSPPGAKNIQYFGAGTRLSVL.

DNA of the CDR3: TGCGCCAGCAGCCAAGATTGGCTTACGAACACTGAAGCTTTCTTT. As protein: CASSQDWLTNTEAFF. The genes are TRBV4-1 and TRBJ1-1, with no clear D. This CDR3 is built from 15 residues. Looked up from germline, CDR1 is MGHRA and CDR2 is YSYEKL. The V and J ends lost 0 bases and 1 base respectively, with 9 bases between them.

The chain carries TRBV24-1 and TRBJ1-4, with D tentatively TRBD1 (5 bases). CDR3 length: 15 residues. V was clipped by 4 bases and J by 4 bases, with 12 bases between them. Germline loops: CDR1 KGHDR, CDR2 SFDVKD. For the CDR3, the DNA is TGTGCCACCAGTGACCCCAGGGATAGTAATGAAAAACTGTTTTTT. Encoded protein: CATSDPRDSNEKLFF.

V usage is TRBV10-3 and J usage is TRBJ1-2; TRBD1 agrees at 12 bases. CDR1 ENHRY and CDR2 SYGVKD come from the germline V gene. The CDR3 has 15 amino acids. With 2 bases clipped from V and 4 bases from J, the junction kept 2 bases outside the gene matches. CDR3 in amino acids: CAISEGTGGIYGYTF. The DNA for the CDR3 is TGTGCCATCAGTGAGGGGACAGGGGGCATCTATGGCTACACCTTC.

V and J are TRBV30 and TRBJ2-5; 13 bases agree with TRBD2. The ends lost 2 bases at V and 9 bases at J; junction bases unmatched: 6. Germline-derived CDR1 and CDR2 are GTSNPN and SVGIG (reference sequence). The length of the CDR3 is 14 residues. The CDR3 region has the DNA TGTGCCTGGAGTTCGACTAGCGGGGGGACGTCCCAGTACTTC. It codes for CAWSSTSGGTSQYF.

This clone was seen a few times. The gene calls are TRBV11-2 and TRBJ1-5, with 8 positions matching TRBD1. The length of the CDR3 is 16 residues. V shed 1 base and J 7 bases; nucleotides not matched to a gene: 9. Germline loops: CDR1 SGHAT, CDR2 FQNNGV. Written as DNA, the CDR3 is TGTGCCAGCAGCTTAGGTGTCAGGGGGCGAGGGCAGCCCCAGCATTTT. It specifies CASSLGVRGRGQPQHF.

The chain carries TRBV7-9 and TRBJ2-2, with TRBD1 matching 11 bases. Germline values: CDR1 SEHNR, CDR2 FQNEAQ (reference sequence). The trim removed 5 bases at V and 6 bases at J, leaving 5 bases unmatched. This CDR3 comprises 15 residues. CDR3 residues: CASSPPGQGAGELFF. CDR3 bases: TGTGCCAGCAGCCCCCCGGGACAGGGGGCCGGGGAGCTGTTTTTT.